This T cell receptor beta chain emerged from a study of control samples from healthy donors and cancer patients. Profiled with immunoSEQ multiplex PCR; TCRdb holds only in-frame clones, not every one. The top ten hold around 6.2% of the sample, which has 150,000 to 170,000 clones, around 95% seen once. This clone was observed a single time. What was sequenced was blood. The receptor was isolated from a man aged 40-49 years in good health.

CDR3 loop: CASSYLRAGTEAFF. As DNA, the CDR3 is TGTGCCAGCAGTTATCTTCGGGCGGGCACTGAAGCTTTCTTT. This chain connects TRBV6-5 to TRBJ1-1; no reliable D call. Germline V gives CDR1 MNHEY, CDR2 SVGAGI. The CDR3 runs to 14 residues. V was shortened by 3 bases and J by 4 bases, with 12 bases between the two germline ends.